The next 9 T cell receptor beta chains were all read from a single sample in a study of T cell responses to AZD1222 COVID-19 vaccine. Sequencing was performed with immunoSEQ multiplex PCR; in TCRdb, only in-frame clones are kept and a portion is missing. Found here are some 200,000 clones, about 92% of them singletons; the top ten hold about 4.2%. This specimen consisted of peripheral blood, obtained on day 0 of AZD1222 vaccination. The receptor source for this set is an adult in good health.

The chain employs TRBV4-1 and TRBJ1-3; no firm D call. The CDR3 runs 12 residues. The V gene's germline CDR1 is MGHRA and CDR2 YSYEKL. Trimming left V 0 bases short and J 6 bases short, with 3 bases between. CDR3 sequence: CASSQEENTIYF. The CDR3, as DNA: TGCGCCAGCAGCCAAGAAGAAAACACCATATATTTT.

This clone was seen a few times. The rearrangement joins TRBV9 to TRBJ1-3, with D uncertain. Trimming stripped 4 bases from V and 1 base from J, with 12 bases between. Germline CDR1 is SGDLS and CDR2 is YYNGEE. The length of the CDR3 is 15 residues. For the CDR3, the DNA is TGTGCCAGCAGCCCGCGGGAAGGGTCTGGAAACACCATATATTTT. Amino acid sequence: CASSPREGSGNTIYF. Using reference TRBV9 and TRBJ1-3 for the parts outside the CDR3, the full variable domain is DSGVTQTPKHLITATGQRVTLRCSPRSGDLSVYWYQQSLDQGLQFLIQYYNGEERAKGNILERFSAQQFPDLHSELNLSSLELGDSALYFCASSPREGSGNTIYFGEGSWLTVV.

The CDR3 reads CSASTGTGHTEAFF. Here the CDR3 DNA reads TGCAGTGCTAGTACCGGGACAGGCCACACTGAAGCTTTCTTT. The V call is TRBV20-1, the J call TRBJ1-1; 8 nucleotides align to TRBD1. The germline gives CDR1 DFQATT, CDR2 SNEGSKA (reference sequence). The CDR3 consists of 14 residues. With V trimmed by 3 bases and J by 3 bases, 6 bases remained unmatched.

The chain recombines TRBV6-5 with TRBJ2-7; the match to TRBD2 covers 11 bases. The V gene's germline CDR1 is MNHEY and CDR2 SVGAGI. The CDR3 spans 15 residues. The trim removed 6 bases at V and 2 bases at J, leaving 6 bases unmatched. The CDR3 is CASSRGLAGTYEQYF. The CDR3 region has the DNA TGTGCCAGCAGCCGCGGACTAGCGGGTACCTACGAGCAGTACTTC.

The V call is TRBV3-1 (or the pseudogene TRBV3-2), the J call TRBJ1-4; the match to TRBD1 covers 9 bases. Per the germline V gene, CDR1 is LGHDT and CDR2 is YNNKEL (reference sequence). The V gene end was trimmed by 3 bases and the J gene end by 7 bases; junction bases not matched to a gene: 9. The CDR3 is made up of 16 amino acids. The CDR3 nucleotides are TGTGCCAGCAGCCAGTCAACAGGGGGCAGGGGTGAAAAACTGTTTTTT. Protein: CASSQSTGGRGEKLFF.

The chain links TRBV11-2 to TRBJ2-7, with D perhaps TRBD2 (6 bases). Germline V gene data show CDR1 as SGHAT and CDR2 as FQNNGV. The CDR3 has 14 amino acids. Trimming removed 1 base from V and 3 bases from J, with 10 bases in between. The CDR3 here is CASSLVRRDYEQYF. The CDR3 DNA follows: TGTGCCAGCAGCTTAGTTAGGAGGGACTACGAGCAGTACTTC.

CDR3 protein: CASRRDGGRRYEQYF. CDR3 DNA sequence: TGTGCCAGCAGGCGGGATGGGGGGCGCAGGTACGAGCAGTACTTC. This sequence joins TRBV7-9 and TRBJ2-7; TRBD1 or TRBD2 may be the D gene (6 bases each). Trimming took 6 bases from V and 4 from J, leaving 19 bases between them. Germline CDR1 reads SEHNR; CDR2 reads FQNEAQ (reference sequence). This CDR3 is 15 amino acids long.

The chain couples TRBV2 to TRBJ2-2, with a weak D call TRBD2 (6 bases). CDR1 and CDR2 (germline): SNHLY, FYNNEI. There are 15 residues in the CDR3. V was cut by 7 bases and J by 7 bases, with 19 bases left in between. CDR3 residues: CASKNTGLYDGELFF. The CDR3 DNA reads as TGTGCCAGCAAAAATACAGGACTATACGACGGGGAGCTGTTTTTT. Filled out from reference TRBV2 and TRBJ2-2, the complete variable domain reads EPEVTQTPSHQVTQMGQEVILRCVPISNHLYFYWYRQILGQKVEFLVSFYNNEISEKSEIFDDQFSVERPDGSNFTLKIRSTKLEDSAMYFCASKNTGLYDGELFFGEGSRLTVL.

The chain couples TRBV19 to TRBJ2-4; perhaps TRBD1 as D (6 bases). From germline, CDR1 is LNHDA and CDR2 SQIVND (reference sequence). The CDR3 runs to 18 residues. V lost 0 bases to trimming and J lost 0 bases, with 15 bases between them. The DNA for the CDR3 is TGTGCCAGTAGTATAGAGAACAGGGCACGGTTAGCCAAAAACATTCAGTACTTC. Encoded protein: CASSIENRARLAKNIQYF.